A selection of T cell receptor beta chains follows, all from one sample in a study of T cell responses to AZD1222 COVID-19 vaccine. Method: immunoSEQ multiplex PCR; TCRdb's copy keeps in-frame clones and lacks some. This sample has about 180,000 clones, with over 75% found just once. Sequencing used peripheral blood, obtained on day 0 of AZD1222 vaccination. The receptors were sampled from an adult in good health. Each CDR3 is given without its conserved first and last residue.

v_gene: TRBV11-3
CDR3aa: ASSLRGGQETQY

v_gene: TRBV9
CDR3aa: ASSVAGGADTQY

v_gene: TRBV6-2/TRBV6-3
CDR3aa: ASSRLDNSPLH

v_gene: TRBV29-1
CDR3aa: SVQVDYVYT

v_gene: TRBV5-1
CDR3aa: ASSLIGGRSYNEQF

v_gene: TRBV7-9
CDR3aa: ASSFGQNPFSGNTIY

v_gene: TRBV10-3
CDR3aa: AISESGRTGYNEQF

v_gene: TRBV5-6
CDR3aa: ASSSGPGSPLH

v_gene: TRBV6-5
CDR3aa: ASSYDRRDMNTEAF

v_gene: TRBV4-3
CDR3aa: ASSQTTAQETQY

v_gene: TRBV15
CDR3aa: ATSRETLRNEQY

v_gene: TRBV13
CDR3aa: ASSPQAAYEQY

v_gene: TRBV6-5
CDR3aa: ASSSTGSFNEKLF

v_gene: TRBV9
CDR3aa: ASSVAREGNSPLH

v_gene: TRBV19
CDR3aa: ASSIKSWSLSEAKNIQY

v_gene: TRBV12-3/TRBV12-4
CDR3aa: ASSYSYEQY

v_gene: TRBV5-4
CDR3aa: ASSVPGQGAF

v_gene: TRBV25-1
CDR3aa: ASSLTELRGQY

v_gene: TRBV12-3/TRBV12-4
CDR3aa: ASSLNRGQPQH

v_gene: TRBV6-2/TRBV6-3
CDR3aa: ASSGTGRFQPQH

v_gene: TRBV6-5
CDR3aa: ASSYSPRGGTEAF